The 11 T cell receptor beta chains reported below all come from one sample, sequenced in a study of T cell responses to AZD1222 COVID-19 vaccine. The assay was immunoSEQ multiplex PCR, and TCRdb's table has in-frame clones only and misses some. The sample lists about 170,000 clones; around 91% were seen once. Sequencing used peripheral blood, obtained on day 0 of AZD1222 vaccination. The receptors were gathered from an adult in good health.

CDR3 sequence reads: CASSVLQNNEQFF. CDR3 nucleotides: TGTGCCAGCAGCGTACTCCAGAACAATGAGCAGTTCTTC. This sequence joins TRBV9 and TRBJ2-1; the D is unclear. V lost 1 base and J 5 bases, leaving 7 bases between the germline ends. CDR1 is SGDLS, CDR2 YYNGEE, per germline. The CDR3 is made up of 13 amino acids.

Here the CDR3 DNA reads TGTGCCAGCAGCCAAGAGTATACGGCTCTCTATGGCTACACCTTC. Protein: CASSQEYTALYGYTF. The chain couples TRBV14 to TRBJ1-2, with D hard to call. Trimming took 0 bases from V and 4 from J, leaving 12 bases between them. The CDR3 has 15 residues. Germline V gives CDR1 SGHDN, CDR2 FVKESK. The variable domain in full, with the rest retrieved from reference TRBV14 and TRBJ1-2, is EAGVTQFPSHSVIEKGQTVTLRCDPISGHDNLYWYRRVMGKEIKFLLHFVKESKQDESGMPNNRFLAERTGGTYSTLKVQPAELEDSGVYFCASSQEYTALYGYTFGSGTRLTVV.

The rearrangement links TRBV6-5 to TRBJ1-3; D unclear. Looked up from germline, CDR1 is MNHEY and CDR2 is SVGAGI. This CDR3 has 14 amino acids. V lost 6 bases and J 0 bases, leaving 9 bases between the germline ends. The CDR3 bases are TGTGCCAGCAGCCAGCAGTCCTCTGGAAACACCATATATTTT. Its translation: CASSQQSSGNTIYF.

The V and J genes are TRBV13 and TRBJ2-2; 10 bases agree with TRBD2. From germline, CDR1 is PRHDT and CDR2 FYEKMQ (reference sequence). CDR3 size: 16 residues. Trimming removed 6 bases from V and 6 bases from J; junction bases left unmatched: 10. CDR3 DNA: TGTGCCAGCAGTTCCGGCGTGGGACTAGCGTCCGGGGAGCTGTTTTTT. As protein: CASSSGVGLASGELFF.

The chain is built from TRBV10-3 and TRBJ1-2; D is possibly TRBD1 (6 bases). Germline values: CDR1 ENHRY, CDR2 SYGVKD. V lost 3 bases and J 5 bases, leaving 13 bases between the germline ends. The CDR3 consists of 14 residues. The CDR3 loop is CAISEHRVTYGYTF. CDR3 nucleotide sequence: TGTGCCATCAGTGAACACAGGGTGACGTATGGCTACACCTTC.

This chain links TRBV27 with TRBJ1-5; 8 nucleotides agree with TRBD1. The length of the CDR3 is 15 residues. CDR1 is MNHEY and CDR2 is SMNVEV in the germline V gene (reference sequence). V was pared by 5 bases and J by 5 bases, with 8 bases of the junction left unmatched. The DNA for the CDR3 is TGTGCCAGCAGTCCCTGGACAGGGACTCATCAGCCCCAGCATTTT. It translates to CASSPWTGTHQPQHF.

The genes are TRBV7-3 and TRBJ1-1; D is undetermined. Trimming shortened V by 0 bases and J by 1 base, and 9 bases separated the two germline ends. Looked up from germline, CDR1 is SGHTA and CDR2 is FQGTGA. The CDR3 covers 15 residues. This CDR3 reads CASSLTLGENTEAFF. In nucleotides, the CDR3 is TGTGCCAGCAGCTTAACACTCGGCGAGAACACTGAAGCTTTCTTT.

This chain links TRBV15 with TRBJ2-2; the D is unclear. This CDR3 region has 13 residues. From germline, CDR1 is LNHNV and CDR2 YYDKDF (reference sequence). Deletions cut 3 bases from V and 1 base from J, with 3 bases between. In DNA form, the CDR3 reads TGTGCCACCAGCAGCAGGAACACCGGGGAGCTGTTTTTT. It codes for CATSSRNTGELFF.

The CDR3, as DNA: TGTGCCAGCAGCTTAGGTGGGAGCACTGAAGCTTTCTTT. Its protein is CASSLGGSTEAFF. This chain uses TRBV7-3 with TRBJ1-1; no reliable D call. V shed 2 bases and J shed 4 bases, with 8 bases lying between them. The CDR3 contains 13 residues. The V gene's germline CDR1 is SGHTA and CDR2 FQGTGA.

V gene TRBV7-2 combines with J gene TRBJ2-7; D tentatively fits TRBD1 or TRBD2 (5 bases each). This CDR3 contains 15 residues. Per germline, CDR1 SGHTA and CDR2 FQGNSA. V shed 4 bases and J shed 6 bases, with 19 bases lying between them. CDR3 sequence reads: CASSSNLGRGGEQYF. Written as DNA, the CDR3 is TGTGCCAGCAGCTCCAACTTGGGACGCGGCGGCGAGCAGTACTTC.

This clone has only one observation. The V gene is TRBV4-1, the J gene TRBJ2-7; 12 bases line up with TRBD1. V shed 0 bases, J shed 8 bases, and the junction held 8 bases outside the gene matches. The germline V gene encodes CDR1 MGHRA and CDR2 YSYEKL. There are 16 residues in the CDR3. This CDR3 is CASSQEGDRGLFKQYF. In DNA form, the CDR3 reads TGCGCCAGCAGCCAAGAGGGGGACAGGGGGCTTTTTAAGCAGTACTTC.